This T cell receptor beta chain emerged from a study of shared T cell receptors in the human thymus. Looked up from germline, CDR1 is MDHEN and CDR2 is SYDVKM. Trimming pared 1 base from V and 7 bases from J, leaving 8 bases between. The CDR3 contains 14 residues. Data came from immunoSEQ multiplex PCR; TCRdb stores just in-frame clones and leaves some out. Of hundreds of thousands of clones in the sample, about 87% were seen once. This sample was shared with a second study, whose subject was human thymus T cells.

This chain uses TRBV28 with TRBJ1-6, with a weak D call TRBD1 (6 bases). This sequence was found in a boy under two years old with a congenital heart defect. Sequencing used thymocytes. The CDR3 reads CASSLFRGNSPLHF. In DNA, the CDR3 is TGTGCCAGCAGTTTATTCAGGGGAAATTCACCCCTCCACTTT.